Included here is one T cell receptor (beta chain) sequence, with context. The antigen remains undetermined. Trimming stripped 2 bases from V and 4 bases from J, with 14 bases between. This CDR3 region has 15 residues. The germline gives CDR1 KGHSH, CDR2 LQKENI. The sample comes from a study of T-cell memory formation after mild COVID-19. MiXCR, run by TCRdb on the 5' RACE reads, gives a single entry per CDR3 protein. Found here are under 200,000 distinct CDR3 sequences, 11% of them singletons; the top ten hold roughly 3.8%. Findings and caveats of the study: Memory from before infection featured some responding clones, which suggests cross-reactive memory joined.

The sample comprised PBMCs or a T cell subset sorted from them (not recorded which). The sequence was collected from a man younger than 35 who had mild COVID-19 (a few samples of this study predate the infection). Cell type and time point are not known. V usage is TRBV18 and J usage is TRBJ1-2; D is ambiguous. The CDR3 DNA reads as TGTGCCAGCTCACCAATTGAAGGCACCCGCTATGGCTACACCTTC. It encodes CASSPIEGTRYGYTF.